A selection of T cell receptor beta chains follows, all from one sample in a study of shared clonotypes between healthy human individuals. Libraries were prepared by immunoSEQ multiplex PCR; TCRdb keeps only in-frame clonotypes and omits some of them. The sample shows roughly 2.1 million clones, 85% to 95% of them seen only once. Material: naive CD8+ T cells from PBMCs. These receptors were obtained from a man between 18 and 29 years old in good health. Some clones in this sample may be carry-over from other donors' samples. The CDR3 runs from the conserved cysteine through the conserved F or W. Fields, in order: V gene, D gene, J gene, clone size, CDR3 DNA, CDR3 protein. The D gene is left open where the match is weak. Some rows have no size entry. The others give once, few or many, or a class for an expanded clone.

v_gene: TRBV7-9
d_gene: TRBD1
j_gene: TRBJ2-3
abundance: NA
CDR3nt: TGTGCCAGCAGCAAGACAGGGATCAGCACAGATACGCAGTATTTT
CDR3aa: CASSKTGISTDTQYF

v_gene: TRBV30
d_gene: NA
j_gene: TRBJ2-1
abundance: NA
CDR3nt: TGTGCCTGGAAGTCATGGAATGAGCAGTTCTTC
CDR3aa: CAWKSWNEQFF

v_gene: TRBV4-2
d_gene: TRBD2
j_gene: TRBJ2-7
abundance: NA
CDR3nt: TGTGCCAGCAGCCAGTTCAGCGGGAGGGCCGAATACGAGCAGTACTTC
CDR3aa: CASSQFSGRAEYEQYF

v_gene: TRBV27
d_gene: NA
j_gene: TRBJ2-2
abundance: NA
CDR3nt: TGTGCCAGCAGTTTAATTAGGCTGGGAGGGGAGCTGTTTTTT
CDR3aa: CASSLIRLGGELFF

v_gene: TRBV9
d_gene: NA
j_gene: TRBJ2-1
abundance: NA
CDR3nt: TGTGCCAGCAGCGTGGCCAGCCACAATGAGCAGTTCTTC
CDR3aa: CASSVASHNEQFF

v_gene: TRBV6-5
d_gene: TRBD1
j_gene: TRBJ1-3
abundance: NA
CDR3nt: TGTGCCAGCAGTTACCGGACAGGGTCTGGAAACACCATATATTTT
CDR3aa: CASSYRTGSGNTIYF

v_gene: TRBV6-9
d_gene: NA
j_gene: TRBJ1-4
abundance: NA
CDR3nt: TGTGCCAGCAGTTATCGCGGGACGAAAAAAGAAAGGGCCGAAAAACTGTTTTTT
CDR3aa: CASSYRGTKKERAEKLFF

v_gene: TRBV9
d_gene: TRBD2
j_gene: TRBJ2-2
abundance: NA
CDR3nt: TGTGCCAGCAGCGTAACACTAGCGGTCACCGGGGAGCTGTTTTTT
CDR3aa: CASSVTLAVTGELFF

v_gene: TRBV5-6
d_gene: NA
j_gene: TRBJ1-1
abundance: NA
CDR3nt: TGTGCCAGCAGCCCGACCCAGGGAGGGGGAGCTTTCTTT
CDR3aa: CASSPTQGGGAFF

v_gene: TRBV5-1
d_gene: NA
j_gene: TRBJ1-2
abundance: NA
CDR3nt: TGCGCCAGCAAGCCTCAGGGGAACTATGGCTACACCTTC
CDR3aa: CASKPQGNYGYTF

v_gene: TRBV6-5
d_gene: TRBD2
j_gene: TRBJ2-2
abundance: NA
CDR3nt: TGTGCCAGCAGCCCAGCGGGAGGGAACACCGGGGAGCTGTTTTTT
CDR3aa: CASSPAGGNTGELFF

v_gene: TRBV6-5
d_gene: TRBD2
j_gene: TRBJ2-3
abundance: NA
CDR3nt: TGTGCCAGCAGTTACCGACTAGCGGCGGACACAGATACGCAGTATTTT
CDR3aa: CASSYRLAADTDTQYF

v_gene: TRBV5-6
d_gene: NA
j_gene: TRBJ1-4
abundance: NA
CDR3nt: TGTGCCAGCAGCTCCGGGACCGGGTTTCGGGAAAAACTGTTTTTT
CDR3aa: CASSSGTGFREKLFF

v_gene: TRBV28
d_gene: TRBD1
j_gene: TRBJ2-7
abundance: NA
CDR3nt: TGTGCCAGTGCCGGGACAGTCTTGATTAGCTCCTACGAGCAGTACTTC
CDR3aa: CASAGTVLISSYEQYF

v_gene: TRBV6-6
d_gene: TRBD1
j_gene: TRBJ2-7
abundance: NA
CDR3nt: TGTGCCAGCAGTTTCTCCCTGAGACAGGGCGAGCAGTACTTC
CDR3aa: CASSFSLRQGEQYF

v_gene: TRBV5-1
d_gene: NA
j_gene: TRBJ2-7
abundance: NA
CDR3nt: TGCGCCAGCAGCTTTTCAGAGAACCACTACGAGCAGTACTTC
CDR3aa: CASSFSENHYEQYF

v_gene: TRBV9
d_gene: NA
j_gene: TRBJ1-1
abundance: NA
CDR3nt: TGTGCCAGCAGCGAGACCAGGGATGGGAACACTGAAGCTTTCTTT
CDR3aa: CASSETRDGNTEAFF

v_gene: TRBV6-5
d_gene: NA
j_gene: TRBJ2-7
abundance: NA
CDR3nt: TGTGCCAGCAGTTACTCGTCGGGCTTGGGCGAGCAGTACTTC
CDR3aa: CASSYSSGLGEQYF

v_gene: TRBV27
d_gene: NA
j_gene: TRBJ2-7
abundance: NA
CDR3nt: TGTGCCAGCAGTTTAATGGCAGGTAGCTCCTACGAGCAGTACTTC
CDR3aa: CASSLMAGSSYEQYF

v_gene: TRBV19
d_gene: TRBD1
j_gene: TRBJ1-1
abundance: NA
CDR3nt: TGTGCCAGTAGTATAGGAGAAGGGACAGCAGAAGCTTTCTTT
CDR3aa: CASSIGEGTAEAFF

v_gene: TRBV6-1
d_gene: TRBD2
j_gene: TRBJ2-1
abundance: NA
CDR3nt: TGTGCCAGCAGTGAAGACTTAGCGGGAGAACCCTACAATGAGCAGTTCTTC
CDR3aa: CASSEDLAGEPYNEQFF

v_gene: TRBV28
d_gene: NA
j_gene: TRBJ1-1
abundance: NA
CDR3nt: TGTGCCAGCAGTTTCCCTGGTGAAGCTTTCTTT
CDR3aa: CASSFPGEAFF

v_gene: TRBV27
d_gene: TRBD1
j_gene: TRBJ1-2
abundance: NA
CDR3nt: TGTGCCAGCAGGGGGAGGGGACAGCCTGTAAACTATGGCTACACCTTC
CDR3aa: CASRGRGQPVNYGYTF

v_gene: TRBV9
d_gene: NA
j_gene: TRBJ2-2
abundance: NA
CDR3nt: TGTGCCAGCAGCGTAGGATCCCCGAACACCGGGGAGCTGTTTTTT
CDR3aa: CASSVGSPNTGELFF

v_gene: TRBV9
d_gene: NA
j_gene: TRBJ2-7
abundance: NA
CDR3nt: TGTGCCAGCAGCGTAGGTGGGCCCATCTACGAGCAGTACTTC
CDR3aa: CASSVGGPIYEQYF

v_gene: TRBV7-9
d_gene: TRBD1
j_gene: TRBJ2-3
abundance: NA
CDR3nt: TGTGCCAGCAGCCCGACAGGGAGTGGTACAGATACGCAGTATTTT
CDR3aa: CASSPTGSGTDTQYF

v_gene: TRBV28
d_gene: NA
j_gene: TRBJ1-4
abundance: NA
CDR3nt: TGTGCCAGCAGTTTCGTTGCAACTAATGAAAAACTGTTTTTT
CDR3aa: CASSFVATNEKLFF

v_gene: TRBV7-6
d_gene: NA
j_gene: TRBJ2-7
abundance: NA
CDR3nt: TGTGCCAGCAGCACTCTGACAGGACCCGAGCAGTACTTC
CDR3aa: CASSTLTGPEQYF

v_gene: TRBV2
d_gene: NA
j_gene: TRBJ2-7
abundance: once
CDR3nt: TGTGCCAGCAGTGCTGGGTTGTCTGCAACCTACGAGCAGTACTTC
CDR3aa: CASSAGLSATYEQYF

v_gene: TRBV4-2
d_gene: TRBD2
j_gene: TRBJ2-1
abundance: once
CDR3nt: TGTGCCAGCAGCCGACTAGCGGGAGCCACTTACAATGAGCAGTTCTTC
CDR3aa: CASSRLAGATYNEQFF

v_gene: TRBV9
d_gene: NA
j_gene: TRBJ2-1
abundance: NA
CDR3nt: TGTGCCAGCAGCGTAGCTACAGGTTCTAGCTCCTACAATGAGCAGTTCTTC
CDR3aa: CASSVATGSSSYNEQFF

v_gene: TRBV7-9
d_gene: TRBD2
j_gene: TRBJ2-2
abundance: NA
CDR3nt: TGTGCCAGCAGCTTAGCACCTGGACTAGCGGGAAAGGGGGAGCTGTTTTTT
CDR3aa: CASSLAPGLAGKGELFF

v_gene: TRBV9
d_gene: NA
j_gene: TRBJ2-3
abundance: NA
CDR3nt: TGTGCCAGCAGCGTTTCCACAGATACGCAGTATTTT
CDR3aa: CASSVSTDTQYF

v_gene: TRBV4-3
d_gene: TRBD1
j_gene: TRBJ1-2
abundance: once
CDR3nt: TGCGCCAGCAGCCACCCTACCCAGGGGGCGAGCTACACCTTC
CDR3aa: CASSHPTQGASYTF

v_gene: TRBV2
d_gene: TRBD1
j_gene: TRBJ1-2
abundance: NA
CDR3nt: TGTGCCAGGACGGCAACTCGGGACAGTTCGGGCTACACCTTC
CDR3aa: CARTATRDSSGYTF

v_gene: TRBV7-2
d_gene: TRBD2
j_gene: TRBJ2-3
abundance: NA
CDR3nt: TGTGCCAGCAGGGCTAGCGGGCGACCCACAGATACGCAGTATTTT
CDR3aa: CASRASGRPTDTQYF

v_gene: TRBV14
d_gene: NA
j_gene: TRBJ1-4
abundance: NA
CDR3nt: TGTGCCAGCAGCCAAGAGAATGGCGGTAATGAAAAACTGTTTTTT
CDR3aa: CASSQENGGNEKLFF

v_gene: TRBV13
d_gene: NA
j_gene: TRBJ2-7
abundance: NA
CDR3nt: TGTGCCAGCAGCTTGCGGGGGCTAGACTACGAGCAGTACTTC
CDR3aa: CASSLRGLDYEQYF

v_gene: TRBV19
d_gene: NA
j_gene: TRBJ2-1
abundance: NA
CDR3nt: TGTGTCAGTAGTATGGGCCTAACTGGCTCCTACAATGAGCAGTTCTTC
CDR3aa: CVSSMGLTGSYNEQFF

v_gene: TRBV27
d_gene: NA
j_gene: TRBJ1-2
abundance: NA
CDR3nt: TGTGCCAGCAGTTTATCTCTGGGGACTAACTATGGCTACACCTTC
CDR3aa: CASSLSLGTNYGYTF

v_gene: TRBV27
d_gene: TRBD1
j_gene: TRBJ2-7
abundance: NA
CDR3nt: TGTGCCAGCAGTTCGCCTGGGACAGGGAACGAGCAGTACTTC
CDR3aa: CASSSPGTGNEQYF

v_gene: TRBV7-8
d_gene: NA
j_gene: TRBJ2-7
abundance: NA
CDR3nt: TGTGCCAGCAGCTTTATGGACTACGAGCAGTACTTC
CDR3aa: CASSFMDYEQYF

v_gene: TRBV27
d_gene: NA
j_gene: TRBJ2-1
abundance: once
CDR3nt: TGTGCCAGCAGTCAGGGGACTACTCAAAACAATGAGCAGTTCTTC
CDR3aa: CASSQGTTQNNEQFF

v_gene: TRBV27
d_gene: NA
j_gene: TRBJ2-7
abundance: NA
CDR3nt: TGTGCCAGCAGTTTTGGGTTCCGCTACGAGCAGTACTTC
CDR3aa: CASSFGFRYEQYF

v_gene: TRBV6-5
d_gene: TRBD1
j_gene: TRBJ2-7
abundance: NA
CDR3nt: TGTGCCAGCAGTTTTCCCAGGGGGACAGACTCCTACGAGCAGTGCTTC
CDR3aa: CASSFPRGTDSYEQCF

v_gene: TRBV5-1
d_gene: TRBD1
j_gene: TRBJ1-2
abundance: once
CDR3nt: TGCGCCAGCGGGGAAAGGACAGGGACCGGTGTGTATGGCTACACCTTC
CDR3aa: CASGERTGTGVYGYTF

v_gene: TRBV11-2
d_gene: NA
j_gene: TRBJ2-1
abundance: NA
CDR3nt: TGTGCCAGCAGCTTAGAAGACTCCTACAATGAGCAGTTCTTC
CDR3aa: CASSLEDSYNEQFF

v_gene: TRBV27
d_gene: NA
j_gene: TRBJ1-5
abundance: once
CDR3nt: TGTGCCAGCAGTTTACTCCGACAGCCCGGTCAGCCCCAGCATTTT
CDR3aa: CASSLLRQPGQPQHF

v_gene: TRBV28
d_gene: TRBD2
j_gene: TRBJ2-3
abundance: NA
CDR3nt: TGTGCCAGCAGTTTAACTAGCGAAACCAGCACAGATACGCAGTATTTT
CDR3aa: CASSLTSETSTDTQYF